A selection of T cell receptor beta chains follows, all from one sample in a study of T cell changes during pregnancy in multiple sclerosis. Sequenced by immunoSEQ multiplex PCR; TCRdb stores in-frame clones only, minus some. The sample lists tens of thousands of clones; around nine tenths were seen once. The material sequenced was peripheral blood, taken before pregnancy. These receptor sequences come from a female donor with multiple sclerosis, enrolled in a pregnancy study. The CDR3 runs from the conserved cysteine through the conserved F or W. Size is omitted from some rows. Given values are once, few, many or a class for expanded clones.

size	length	V	CDR3
.	15	TRBV5-8	CASSLGLAGSNEQFF
.	13	TRBV5-4	CASSLQGTYEQYF
.	11	TRBV2	CAAVFSYEQYF
.	17	TRBV4-1	CASSQEAASGRSYEQYF
.	13	TRBV7-2	CASSLYRGYGYTF
.	16	TRBV11-2	CASSLGTSGHQETQYF
.	15	TRBV6-4	CASSEAAGNFYEQYF
.	15	TRBV5-4	CASSSVAGGSGELFF
once	16	TRBV19	CASRALDPREDEKLFF
.	15	TRBV4-2	CASSQHRGRGAEAFF
once	16	TRBV6-6	CASRLPQGSATYEQYF
.	14	TRBV19	CASTRSTVNTEAFF
.	15	TRBV29-1	CSVGPSKRANYGYTF
.	13	TRBV4-3	CASSQGTGGGYTF
.	14	TRBV28	CATNPGTGRYEQYF
.	12	TRBV7-9	CASSPPGNTQYF
.	13	TRBV7-9	CASSLLTGTEAFF
.	16	TRBV21-1	CASSKDSGQGRETQYF
.	16	TRBV5-6	CASSHGLAGGTGELFF
.	14	TRBV7-2	CASSSDRGLTEAFF
.	18	TRBV7-9	CASSSHTSGRAGANVLTF
.	13	TRBV5-5	CASSSSGSNEQFF
.	13	TRBV19	CASSQEGGTEAFF
.	14	TRBV7-2	CASSRRQITDTQYF
once	13	TRBV6-6	CASSPTGGVEQFF
.	13	TRBV5-1	CASSPGTGYGYTF
.	15	TRBV5-5	CASSRGTLLNEKLFF
.	18	TRBV5-1	CASSLRPGQGATAGELFF
.	16	TRBV4-1	CASSPYLVSGANVLTF
few	14	TRBV2	CASSEGDRGRPQHF
.	12	TRBV2	CASRYTGGKLFF
.	13	TRBV7-3	CASSFGQDTEAFF
.	11	TRBV6-1	CVAARNTEAFF
.	15	TRBV4-2	CASSQTASGQETQYF
.	14	TRBV5-1	CASSQTDRGKTQYF
.	15	TRBV19	CASSIQGIGTDTQYF
.	17	TRBV28	CASRRVPQGAGNQPQHF
.	13	TRBV7-6	CASSLGGSSPLHF
.	13	TRBV29-1	CSVEQVMNTEAFF
.	14	TRBV27	CASRPGQQNEKLFF
once	15	TRBV27	CASSPAGRTNEKLFF